This TCR beta chain came from a study of identical twins. Each CDR3 protein gets one entry after TCRdb re-called the 5' RACE reads with MiXCR. The table has hundreds of thousands of distinct CDR3 sequences, 8.6% seen once. This clonotype was picked up many times. Its antigen is undetermined. Broader study findings: Clonotypes of the beta chain that were abundant in cord blood carried fewer insertions (memory repertoires showed none). There was an excess of low generation probability in the out-of-frame alpha sequences that twins shared.

This CDR3 has 11 residues. V was cut by 6 bases and J by 5 bases, with 8 bases left in between. Germline CDR1 reads MDHEN; CDR2 reads SYDVKM. These data are also associated with another study on yellow fever vaccine responses in identical twins.

This chain connects TRBV28 to TRBJ2-7; D possibly corresponds to TRBD2 (6 bases). Sequenced material: PBMCs. The sequence came from a woman under 30 in good health. CDR3 bases: TGTGCCAGCAGGCGGGGACACGAGCAGTACTTC. Its translation is CASRRGHEQYF.